This T cell receptor beta chain was recovered during a study of CD8 T cells in Susac syndrome. J gave up 4 bases and V 4 bases, and 0 bases lay outside the gene matches. This CDR3 is built from 15 residues. Germline values: CDR1 SEHNR, CDR2 FQNEAQ (reference sequence). Through negative isolation, CD4+ and CD8+ T cells were obtained, while TEMRA cells were enriched using FACS. RNA amounts of about 0.5 to 1 ug underwent reverse transcription with random hexamers. The authors amplified TCR beta CDR3 across 54 Vbeta and 13 Jbeta using immunoSEQ multiplex PCR. TCRdb reanalysed the immunoSEQ multiplex PCR reads using MiXCR and keeps one entry per CDR3 protein. The sample contains about 180,000 distinct CDR3 sequences, roughly 95% of which appear only once.

Sample: CD4+ T cells from PBMCs. This rearrangement joins TRBV7-9 to TRBJ2-3, with 15 bases that match TRBD2. The receptor was isolated from a human donor with multiple sclerosis. The CDR3 reads CASSWTSGGADTQYF. CDR3 DNA: TGTGCCAGCAGCTGGACTAGCGGGGGGGCAGATACGCAGTATTTT.